The rows below give T cell receptor beta chains drawn from one sample of a study of T-cell reconstitution after alpha-beta-depleted transplantation in children. In TCRdb, the PCR reads were re-called with MiXCR into one record per CDR3 protein. The table shows hundreds of thousands of distinct CDR3 sequences, with approximately 13% occurring only once. The sample consisted of PBMCs, mostly from graft donor cells, taken 360 days after TCRalphabeta/CD19-depleted stem cell transplant. These receptors were obtained from a male patient aged 10-17 years who had a stem cell transplant for acute myeloid leukemia, so the T cells may come from the graft donor. Each CDR3 is given with its conserved first and last residue. D genes are given only for firm matches. Part of the rows lack a size; the others show once, few, many or a class for expanded clones.

v_call,d_call,clone_size,j_call,cdr3_nt,cdr3_aa
TRBV5-5,NA,many,TRBJ2-1,TGTGCCAGCAGTCCTAAGCCCGGGACGGGGCGCAATGAGCAGTTCTTC,CASSPKPGTGRNEQFF
TRBV11-2,TRBD2,NA,TRBJ2-3,TGTGCCAGCAGCCAAAGCGTTTCCGGGACTAGCGGGAGGGCAGATACGCAGTATTTT,CASSQSVSGTSGRADTQYF
TRBV11-2,TRBD2,NA,TRBJ2-1,TGTGCCAGCAGATTTACTAGCGGCTACAATGAGCAGTTCTTC,CASRFTSGYNEQFF
TRBV6-2/TRBV6-3,NA,NA,TRBJ2-5,TGTGCCAGCAGTTACGACATTGGTCAAGAGACCCAGTACTTC,CASSYDIGQETQYF
TRBV24-1,TRBD1,few,TRBJ2-1,TGTGCCACCAGTGATGTCAGGGGGCTAGGAAATGAGCAGTTCTTC,CATSDVRGLGNEQFF
TRBV20-1,NA,few,TRBJ2-3,TGCAGTGCTAGAGATTCGTTCGGCACAGATACGCAGTATTTT,CSARDSFGTDTQYF
TRBV25-1,NA,NA,TRBJ2-1,TGTGCCAGCAGTTGGACAGGGTGGGCGGGAGGACCCTACAATGAGCAGTTCTTC,CASSWTGWAGGPYNEQFF
TRBV3-1,NA,NA,TRBJ2-5,TGTGCCAGCAGCCAAGGGATTGCGTTCGAGCAAGAGACCCAGTACTTC,CASSQGIAFEQETQYF
TRBV19,NA,few,TRBJ2-2,TGTGCCAGTAGTATACGGGACTTACCCACCGGGGAGCTGTTTTTT,CASSIRDLPTGELFF
TRBV14,NA,few,TRBJ1-1,TGTGCCAGCAGCCAATCGAACGGGGTCGGGGGCACTGAAGCTTTCTTT,CASSQSNGVGGTEAFF
TRBV28,TRBD1,few,TRBJ1-1,TGTGCCAGCAGTTTACACCCCCCGGGACAGTATAACACTGAAGCTTTCTTT,CASSLHPPGQYNTEAFF
TRBV12-3/TRBV12-4,NA,few,TRBJ2-6,TGTGCCAGCAGTTTAAAGGGAATGCCCTCTGGGGCCAACGTCCTGACTTTC,CASSLKGMPSGANVLTF
TRBV29-1,TRBD1,medium-sized,TRBJ2-7,TGCAGCGTTGAAGAGACAGGGGGTTACGAGCAGTACTTC,CSVEETGGYEQYF
TRBV11-3,NA,few,TRBJ2-2,TGTGCCAGCAGCTTATTCGGGGACACCGGGGAGCTGTTTTTT,CASSLFGDTGELFF
TRBV24-1,TRBD2,many,TRBJ2-3,TGTGCCACCAGTGAGAAGCTAGCGGGATATTACACAGATACGCAGTATTTT,CATSEKLAGYYTDTQYF
TRBV7-6,TRBD1,few,TRBJ2-7,TGTGCCAGCAGTCTACCCGGTCTACAGGGGGACCCATCCTACGAGCAGTACTTC,CASSLPGLQGDPSYEQYF
TRBV20-1,NA,once,TRBJ2-7,TGCAGTGCTAGAGATTCCGGGATCACCTACGAGCAGTACTTC,CSARDSGITYEQYF
TRBV29-1,NA,many,TRBJ2-3,TGCAGCGCTCAATACCCAGGAGGGTACACAGATACGCAGTATTTT,CSAQYPGGYTDTQYF
TRBV7-2,TRBD2,NA,TRBJ2-1,TGTGCCAGCAGCTTAGCCCCTAGCGGGGCTTACAATGAGCAGTTCTTC,CASSLAPSGAYNEQFF
TRBV21-1,NA,NA,TRBJ2-1,TGTGCCAGCAACCGCCCTCGGGGGAGAAGGGGACTGATTTTCTCCTACAATGAGCAGTTCTTC,CASNRPRGRRGLIFSYNEQFF
TRBV6-1,NA,few,TRBJ2-7,TGTGCCAGCGGGTTAGTCCCTTCGGGGTACGAGCAGTACTTC,CASGLVPSGYEQYF
TRBV24-1,TRBD2,NA,TRBJ2-2,TGTGCCACCAGTGAGGCGAGCGGGATACGTTTTGGCGGGGAGCTGTTTTTT,CATSEASGIRFGGELFF
TRBV15,NA,NA,TRBJ2-7,TGTGCCACCAGCAGAGTATACCCTAGCAGCTACGAGCAGTACTTC,CATSRVYPSSYEQYF
TRBV18,TRBD2,few,TRBJ2-1,TGTGCCAGCTCACCCCAGACTAGCGGGAGGTTTCACACCAATGAGCAGTTCTTC,CASSPQTSGRFHTNEQFF
TRBV20-1,TRBD2,NA,TRBJ2-5,TGCAGTGTTAAAATAGCGGGAGCTCGGGAGACCCAGTACTTC,CSVKIAGARETQYF
TRBV27,TRBD1,few,TRBJ2-2,TGTGCCAGCAGCCCAAGACAGGGAATGAACACCGGGGAGCTGTTTTTT,CASSPRQGMNTGELFF
TRBV4-3,TRBD1,many,TRBJ2-2,TGCGCCAGCAGCCAAGGCGCCGGACAGGGTATCACCGGGGAGCTGTTTTTT,CASSQGAGQGITGELFF
TRBV3-1,NA,few,TRBJ1-5,TGTGCCAGCAGCCAGGCACGGAATAGCAATCAGCCCCAGCATTTT,CASSQARNSNQPQHF
TRBV7-3,NA,few,TRBJ2-3,TGTGCCAGCAGCCTCCACCCGGTGGCTAGCACAGATACGCAGTATTTT,CASSLHPVASTDTQYF
TRBV24-1,TRBD2,NA,TRBJ2-1,TGTGCCACCAGTGATCTAGCGGGAGGGCCGGCGAATGAGCAGTTCTTC,CATSDLAGGPANEQFF
TRBV4-3,TRBD2,NA,TRBJ2-7,TGCGCCAGCAGCCAAGAGGTACGGGAGGTAACGCGGGAGCAGTACTTC,CASSQEVREVTREQYF
TRBV30,NA,few,TRBJ2-1,TGTCGAGCAGACAATGAGCAGTTCTTC,CRADNEQFF
TRBV5-4,TRBD2,once,TRBJ2-1,TGTGCCAGCAGCCGGGGAGGGCAGTCGGCTGAGCAGTTCTTC,CASSRGGQSAEQFF
TRBV30,NA,NA,TRBJ2-2,TGTGCCTGGAGGCCGGATCGGCAACCTCACACCGGGGAGCTGTTTTTT,CAWRPDRQPHTGELFF
TRBV4-3,TRBD2,NA,TRBJ2-7,TGCGCCAGCAGCCAACTAGCGGGAGCCTCCTACGAGCAGTACTTC,CASSQLAGASYEQYF
TRBV30,NA,few,TRBJ2-1,TGTGCCTGGGAGAGGGCAAACGAGCAGTTCTTC,CAWERANEQFF
TRBV6-4,TRBD2,many,TRBJ2-1,TGTGCCAGCAAGGGACTAGCGGACGTACGAAAGGGCTCCTACAATGAGCAGTTCTTC,CASKGLADVRKGSYNEQFF
TRBV28,NA,NA,TRBJ2-7,TGTGCCAGCAGCCAAGTTAGTCAAGTTTTCCCCTACGAGCAGTACTTC,CASSQVSQVFPYEQYF